This entry lists 22 T cell receptor beta chains sequenced from one sample in a study of T cells after yellow fever vaccination. In TCRdb, the 5' RACE reads were re-called with MiXCR into one record per CDR3 protein. The table includes 500,000 to 650,000 distinct CDR3 sequences, roughly 13% detected once. This sample comprised PBMCs, obtained on the day of the yellow fever booster vaccination. Receptor source: a man younger than 40 who received the YFV17D yellow fever vaccine.

This chain uses TRBV7-2 with TRBJ2-7; D is possibly TRBD2 (5 bases). The CDR3 runs 13 residues. From germline, CDR1 is SGHTA and CDR2 FQGNSA. Trimming shortened V by 5 bases and J by 1 base, and 9 bases separated the two germline ends. This chain's CDR3 is CASSTSSSYEQYF. For the CDR3, the DNA is TGTGCCAGCAGCACTAGTAGTTCCTACGAGCAGTACTTC. Looking up the rest from reference TRBV7-2 and TRBJ2-7 gives the full variable domain: GAGVSQSPSNKVTEKGKDVELRCDPISGHTALYWYRQSLGQGLEFLIYFQGNSAPDKSGLPSDRFSAERTGGSVSTLTIQRTQQEDSAVYLCASSTSSSYEQYFGPGTRLTVT.

This clonotype was counted a few times. V gene TRBV12-3 or TRBV12-4 combines with J gene TRBJ1-1; D gene uncertain. The CDR3 runs 14 residues. With 2 bases removed from V and 1 base from J, the gap between germline ends came to 8 bases. The CDR3 sequence: CASSLHLGNTEAFF. CDR3 DNA sequence: TGTGCCAGCAGTTTACACCTGGGGAACACTGAAGCTTTCTTT.

A remark on this clonotype: Germline and junction disagree at one end, which may indicate a read error. The rearrangement links TRBV20-1 to TRBJ2-7; TRBD1 aligns across 9 bases. Germline V gives CDR1 DFQATT, CDR2 SNEGSKA (reference sequence). This CDR3 has 14 residues. Written as DNA, the CDR3 is TGCAATGCTCTTGGACAGGGGAGCTCCTACGAGCAGTACTTC. Residues: CNALGQGSSYEQYF.

The genes are TRBV12-3 or TRBV12-4 and TRBJ2-1; 12 bases map to TRBD2. The CDR3 runs 15 residues. The V segment lost 6 bases and the J segment 6 bases; nucleotides outside the gene matches: 6. CDR3 protein: CASRTGTSGSNEQFF. The CDR3 coding sequence is TGTGCCAGCAGAACCGGGACTAGCGGGTCCAATGAGCAGTTCTTC.

The chain couples TRBV20-1 to TRBJ2-5, with 14 positions matching TRBD2. With V trimmed by 6 bases and J by 3 bases, 6 bases remained unmatched. The CDR3 sequence is 15 residues long. Germline CDR1 DFQATT, CDR2 SNEGSKA (reference sequence). The DNA for the CDR3 is TGCAGTGCCCTACCGACTAGCGGGAGGGAAGAGACCCAGTACTTC. It yields the protein CSALPTSGREETQYF.

This chain joins TRBV6-5 and TRBJ1-1, with 9 bases aligning to TRBD1. The CDR3 spans 15 residues. Germline loops: CDR1 MNHEY, CDR2 SVGAGI. The V and J ends lost 2 bases and 11 bases, in that order; junction bases with no gene match: 12. The CDR3 nucleotides are TGTGCCAGCAGTTACGAGGGACAGGGTCAGTCGTGGGCTTTCTTT. It codes for CASSYEGQGQSWAFF.

This clonotype has more than one count but fewer than ten. The genes are TRBV5-1 and TRBJ2-4, with 7 bases matching TRBD2. This CDR3 has 14 residues. Germline CDR1 reads SGHRS; CDR2 reads YFSETQ. Losses at the gene ends were 0 bases for V and 8 bases for J; bases not matched to a gene: 5. The CDR3 sequence is CASSLAGGTDIQYF. In nucleotides, the CDR3 is TGCGCCAGCAGCTTGGCCGGGGGGACGGACATTCAGTACTTC.

This clonotype appeared a few times. This CDR3 reads CASSNQNNPGAYGYTF. The CDR3 DNA is TGCGCCAGCAGCAACCAGAACAACCCTGGGGCATATGGCTACACCTTC. J is TRBJ1-2 and V is TRBV5-1, with D maybe TRBD1 (5 bases). Trimming left V 4 bases short and J 5 bases short, with 21 bases between. CDR3 size: 16 residues. Germline V CDR1 and CDR2: SGHRS, YFSETQ.

This clonotype appeared a few times. The chain links TRBV30 to TRBJ2-1; 8 positions match TRBD1. J gave up 9 bases and V 0 bases, and 1 base lay outside the gene matches. The CDR3 has 12 residues. Germline V gene sequence: CDR1 GTSNPN, CDR2 SVGIG (reference sequence). This CDR3 reads CAWSVQGVEQFF. Written as DNA, the CDR3 is TGTGCCTGGAGTGTACAGGGGGTTGAGCAGTTCTTC.

This clonotype occurred a few times. The genes are TRBV5-1 and TRBJ2-3; no definite D call. The CDR3 has 14 residues. The germline gives CDR1 SGHRS, CDR2 YFSETQ. V was shortened by 4 bases and J by 5 bases, with 14 bases between the two germline ends. The CDR3: CASSPPHAQDTQYF. Written as DNA, the CDR3 is TGCGCCAGCAGCCCGCCCCATGCCCAAGATACGCAGTATTTT.

For the CDR3, the DNA is TGTGCCAGCAGCTTAGGGACACCGTTGGAGACCCAGTACTTC. This codes for CASSLGTPLETQYF. The rearrangement links TRBV7-9 to TRBJ2-5; possible D gene TRBD1, 5 bases. The CDR3 length is 14 residues. Germline values: CDR1 SEHNR, CDR2 FQNEAQ (reference sequence). V gave up 1 base and J gave up 5 bases, with 11 bases separating them. Looking up the rest from reference TRBV7-9 and TRBJ2-5 gives the full variable domain: DTGVSQNPRHKITKRGQNVTFRCDPISEHNRLYWYRQTLGQGPEFLTYFQNEAQLEKSRLLSDRFSAERPKGSFSTLEIQRTEQGDSAMYLCASSLGTPLETQYFGPGTRLLVL.

The chain joins TRBV3-1 to TRBJ1-2, with a tentative D call TRBD1 (5 bases). CDR3 length equals 15 residues. The ends were cut back, 4 bases at V and 5 bases at J, with 17 bases in the middle. Germline assignment: CDR1 LGHDT and CDR2 YNNKEL (reference sequence). The DNA for the CDR3 is TGTGCCAGCAGCCGTCGGGGACCCCAATTATATGGCTACACCTTC. Encoded protein: CASSRRGPQLYGYTF.

This clonotype was observed a few times. V is TRBV4-3 and J is TRBJ2-1; 7 nucleotides line up with TRBD2. The CDR3 is 16 residues long. V lost 4 bases to trimming and J lost 10 bases; unmatched junction nucleotides: 16. CDR1 and CDR2 (germline): LGHNA, YSLEER. The CDR3 sequence is CASSRSGSAGEKEQFF. For the CDR3, the DNA is TGCGCCAGCAGCCGATCTGGATCGGCGGGAGAGAAGGAGCAGTTCTTC.

The chain recombines TRBV7-6 with TRBJ2-1; D unresolved. Looked up from germline, CDR1 is SGHVS and CDR2 is FNYEAQ. V was clipped by 1 base and J by 5 bases, with 6 bases between them. The CDR3 is 13 residues long. This CDR3 is CASSLEQNNEQFF. CDR3 nucleotide sequence: TGTGCCAGCAGCTTAGAACAGAACAATGAGCAGTTCTTC. The complete variable domain, with remaining parts taken from reference TRBV7-6 and TRBJ2-1, reads GAGVSQSPRYKVTKRGQDVALRCDPISGHVSLYWYRQALGQGPEFLTYFNYEAQQDKSGLPNDRFSAERPEGSISTLTIQRTEQRDSAMYRCASSLEQNNEQFFGPGTRLTVL.

The chain joins TRBV27 to TRBJ2-1, with TRBD2 identical over 8 bases. The V segment lost 3 bases and the J segment 8 bases; nucleotides outside the gene matches: 18. The CDR3 extends over 18 amino acids. Germline V lookup: CDR1 MNHEY, CDR2 SMNVEV (reference sequence). The CDR3 sequence: CASSFSGLAGSRADEQFF. CDR3 coding DNA: TGTGCCAGCAGTTTCTCCGGACTAGCTGGGTCGAGGGCCGATGAGCAGTTCTTC.

This chain joins TRBV5-1 and TRBJ2-5; no clear D. Trimming removed 1 base at V and 5 bases at J, with 15 bases between. This CDR3 region has 15 residues. Per germline, CDR1 SGHRS and CDR2 YFSETQ. In nucleotides, the CDR3 is TGCGCCAGCAGCTTGAGGGTTGAGGCTTGGGAGACCCAGTACTTC. It specifies CASSLRVEAWETQYF.

The rearrangement uses TRBV5-1 and TRBJ2-1; 9 nucleotides line up with TRBD2. The junction had 4 bases not matched to a gene; V was cut back by 0 bases and J by 12 bases. Germline assignment: CDR1 SGHRS and CDR2 YFSETQ. The CDR3 runs 13 residues. The CDR3 sequence is CASSLGLTSGQFF. CDR3 nucleotide sequence: TGCGCCAGCAGCTTGGGGCTGACTAGCGGGCAGTTCTTC.

This clonotype was seen repeatedly, ten times or more. The rearrangement links TRBV27 to TRBJ2-1; a weak D match, TRBD2 (6 bases). There are 16 residues in the CDR3. Trimming took off 6 bases at V and 5 bases at J, with 20 bases between the two ends. CDR1 and CDR2 (germline): MNHEY, SMNVEV (reference sequence). The CDR3 DNA reads TGTGCCAGCAGAAGATCAGGGACTTCGCAACACAATGAGCAGTTCTTC. This codes for CASRRSGTSQHNEQFF.

This clonotype was recorded once. The chain has TRBV20-1 and TRBJ2-1; D not resolved. This CDR3 is built from 13 residues. V lost 4 bases to trimming and J lost 1 base, with 8 bases between them. Germline CDR1 DFQATT, CDR2 SNEGSKA (reference sequence). DNA for the CDR3: TGCAGTGCTAAATTACGGTCCTACAATGAGCAGTTCTTC. This encodes CSAKLRSYNEQFF.

The CDR3 loop is CASSLVGTGVADTQYF. Here the CDR3 DNA reads TGTGCCAGCAGCTTAGTTGGAACGGGAGTTGCAGATACGCAGTATTTT. The gene calls are TRBV7-2 and TRBJ2-3, with a tentative D call TRBD2 (6 bases). V lost 1 base, J lost 4 bases, and 15 bases lay in between. Germline CDR1 SGHTA, CDR2 FQGNSA. The CDR3 length is 16 residues.

This clonotype was observed a few times. This chain connects TRBV9 to TRBJ2-1; perhaps TRBD2 as D (6 bases). The CDR3 is 15 amino acids. Germline values: CDR1 SGDLS, CDR2 YYNGEE. V lost 0 bases, J lost 3 bases, and 10 bases lay in between. Here the CDR3 reads CASSVGSGRYNEQFF. The CDR3 bases are TGTGCCAGCAGCGTAGGCAGCGGGCGCTACAATGAGCAGTTCTTC.

This clonotype was counted a few times. The chain uses TRBV7-2 and TRBJ2-7; TRBD2 matches at 8 bases. V gave up 3 bases and J gave up 0 bases; unmatched junction bases: 4. CDR1 is SGHTA, CDR2 FQGNSA, per germline. This CDR3 has 15 residues. The CDR3 is CASSFGLALSYEQYF. For the CDR3, the DNA is TGTGCCAGCAGCTTTGGACTAGCTCTCTCCTACGAGCAGTACTTC.